This T cell receptor (beta chain) is from a study of T cell repertoires in cytomegalovirus infection (dated by TCRdb to about 2019). The study in broad terms: Recently identified HLA-C-restricted CMV epitopes, whose presentation resists viral immunomodulation, were targeted by peptide stimulations together with well-studied HLA-B-restricted epitopes. Because public TCR beta signatures pointed to carriage of CMV infection together with the matching HLA type, the HLA type of each donor mattered for the analysis. The paper's findings and limits, for the study overall: The ex vivo response was dominated by HLA-C-restricted CMV-specific TCR beta clonotypes, which also provided the single most frequent clonotype in two of eight donors. In both this cohort and an independent roughly 400-donor cohort, the cumulative frequency of public TCR beta family members distinguished carriers of CMV infection plus the relevant HLA type.

This sample's treatment or condition label indicates: in vitro stimulation with specific CMV peptide epitopes to enrich CMV-specific T cells. Sequencing was carried out with an Illumina HiSeq 1500. Using fastp at Q25 and MiXCR, TCRdb reprocessed the public reads and kept productive beta chains. Under each unique CDR3 protein, matching rows form one entry showing the most common genes and DNA. The sample contains a few hundred thousand distinct CDR3 sequences, 40% of them found a single time. 48% of the sample goes to the ten largest clones. The germline V gene yields MNHNS for CDR1 and SASEGT for CDR2. V and J are truncated by 2 bases and 0 bases respectively, leaving an intervening sequence of 5 bases. CDR3 length: 14 amino acids, cysteine to phenylalanine. The CDR3 DNA has 42 bases and is translated from base 1. A remark on this clonotype: Its antigen remains unidentified. Base qualities are not at hand, and no much larger clone is one base apart.

The chain links TRBV6-1 with TRBJ1-3; the D gene cannot be named for sure. Material: cultured PBMCs, obtained from culture after CMV antigen stimulation. This TCR derives from a human donor in good health (CMV status not recorded). Some clones in this sample may be carry-over from other donors' samples. The DNA reads as follows: TGTGCCAGCAGTGAAACGGCCTCTGGAAACACCATATATTTT. This gives the protein CASSETASGNTIYF.